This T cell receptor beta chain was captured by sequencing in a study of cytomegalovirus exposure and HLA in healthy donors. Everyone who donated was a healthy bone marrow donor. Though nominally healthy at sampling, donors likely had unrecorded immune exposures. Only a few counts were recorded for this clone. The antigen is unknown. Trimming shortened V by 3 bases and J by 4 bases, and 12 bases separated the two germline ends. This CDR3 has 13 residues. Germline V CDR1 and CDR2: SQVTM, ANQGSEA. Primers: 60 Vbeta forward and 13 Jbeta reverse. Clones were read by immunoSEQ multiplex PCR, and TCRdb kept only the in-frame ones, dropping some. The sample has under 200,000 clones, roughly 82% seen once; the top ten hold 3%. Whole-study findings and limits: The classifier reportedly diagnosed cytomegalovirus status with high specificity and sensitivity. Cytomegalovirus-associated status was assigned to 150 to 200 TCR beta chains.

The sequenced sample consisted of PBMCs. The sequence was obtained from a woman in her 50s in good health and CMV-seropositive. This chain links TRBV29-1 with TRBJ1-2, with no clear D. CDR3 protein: CSVDRVLAYGYTF. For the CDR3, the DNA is TGCAGCGTTGACCGGGTGTTGGCCTATGGCTACACCTTC. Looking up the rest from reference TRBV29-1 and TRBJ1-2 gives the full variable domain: SAVISQKPSRDICQRGTSLTIQCQVDSQVTMMFWYRQQPGQSLTLIATANQGSEATYESGFVIDKFPISRPNLTFSTLTVSNMSPEDSSIYLCSVDRVLAYGYTFGSGTRLTVV.